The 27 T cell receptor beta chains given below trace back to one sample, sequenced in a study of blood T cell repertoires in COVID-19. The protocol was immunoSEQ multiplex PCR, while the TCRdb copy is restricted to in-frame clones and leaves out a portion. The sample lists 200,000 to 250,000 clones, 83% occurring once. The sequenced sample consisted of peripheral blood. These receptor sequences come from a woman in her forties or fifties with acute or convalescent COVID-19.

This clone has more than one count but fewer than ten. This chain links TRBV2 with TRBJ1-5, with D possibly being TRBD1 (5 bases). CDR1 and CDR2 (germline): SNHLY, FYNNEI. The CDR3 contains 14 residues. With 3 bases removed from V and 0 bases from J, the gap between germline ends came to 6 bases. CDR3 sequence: CASSDQGSNQPQHF. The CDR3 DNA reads TGTGCCAGCAGTGATCAGGGTAGCAATCAGCCCCAGCATTTT.

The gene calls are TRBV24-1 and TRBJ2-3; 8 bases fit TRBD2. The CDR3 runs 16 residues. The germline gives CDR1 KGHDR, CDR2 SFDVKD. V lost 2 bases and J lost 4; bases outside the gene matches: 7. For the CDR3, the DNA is TGTGCCACCAGTGATTACGGGGGGGCCCTAGCAGATACGCAGTATTTT. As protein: CATSDYGGALADTQYF.

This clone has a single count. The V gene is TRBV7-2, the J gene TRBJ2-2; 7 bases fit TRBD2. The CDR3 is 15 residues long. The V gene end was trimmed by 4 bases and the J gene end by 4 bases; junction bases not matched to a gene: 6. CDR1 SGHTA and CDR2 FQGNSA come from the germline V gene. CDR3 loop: CASSYLGLITGELFF. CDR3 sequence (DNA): TGTGCCAGCAGCTACCTGGGACTAATCACCGGGGAGCTGTTTTTT.

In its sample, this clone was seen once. CDR3 nucleotides: TGTGCCAGCAGCTCACACCGGGGGAGGGGCTACAATGAGCAGTTCTTC. It codes for CASSSHRGRGYNEQFF. The chain employs TRBV5-6 and TRBJ2-1, with TRBD2 identical over 7 bases. Germline V gene data show CDR1 as SGHDT and CDR2 as YYEEEE. Trimming removed 3 bases from V and 3 bases from J; junction bases left unmatched: 9. CDR3 length: 16 residues.

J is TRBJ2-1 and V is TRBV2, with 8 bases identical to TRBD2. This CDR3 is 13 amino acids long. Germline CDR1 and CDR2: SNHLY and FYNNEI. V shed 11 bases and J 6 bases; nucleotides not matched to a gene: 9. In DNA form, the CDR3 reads TGTGCCGGGTCGCGACTAGCGCGCAATGAGCAGTTCTTC. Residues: CAGSRLARNEQFF.

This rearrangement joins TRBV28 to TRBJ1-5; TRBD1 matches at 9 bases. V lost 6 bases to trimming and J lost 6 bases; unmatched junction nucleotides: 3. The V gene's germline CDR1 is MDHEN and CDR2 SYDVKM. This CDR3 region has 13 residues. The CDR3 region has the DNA TGTGCCAGCAGCAGGGACAGGGCTCAGCCCCAGCATTTT. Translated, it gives CASSRDRAQPQHF. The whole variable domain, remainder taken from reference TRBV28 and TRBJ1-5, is DVKVTQSSRYLVKRTGEKVFLECVQDMDHENMFWYRQDPGLGLRLIYFSYDVKMKEKGDIPEGYSVSREKKERFSLILESASTNQTSMYLCASSRDRAQPQHFGDGTRLSIL.

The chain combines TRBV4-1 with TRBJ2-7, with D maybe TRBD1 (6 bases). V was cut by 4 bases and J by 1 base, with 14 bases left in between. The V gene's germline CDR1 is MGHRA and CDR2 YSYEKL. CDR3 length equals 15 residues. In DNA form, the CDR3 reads TGCGCCAGCAGCCGAGACCGGGACACTTCCTACGAGCAGTACTTC. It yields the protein CASSRDRDTSYEQYF.

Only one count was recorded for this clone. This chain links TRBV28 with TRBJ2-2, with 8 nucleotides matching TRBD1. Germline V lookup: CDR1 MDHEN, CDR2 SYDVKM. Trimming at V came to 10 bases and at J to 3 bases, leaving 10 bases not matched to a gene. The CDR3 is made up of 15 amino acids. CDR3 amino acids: CATTPRGRDTGELFF. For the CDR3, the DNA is TGTGCCACTACTCCCAGGGGGCGGGACACCGGGGAGCTGTTTTTT.

The CDR3 bases are TGTGCCAGCAGACCAGGAGGAGAGACCCAGTACTTC. Translated: CASRPGGETQYF. The chain links TRBV2 to TRBJ2-5, with D possibly TRBD2 on 5 matching bases. The CDR3 sequence is 12 residues long. V was shortened by 6 bases and J by 4 bases, with 9 bases between the two germline ends. Germline V gene sequence: CDR1 SNHLY, CDR2 FYNNEI.

CDR3 region: CASSFFGFYRGNQPQHF. CDR3 DNA: TGTGCCAGCAGTTTTTTTGGGTTTTACAGGGGCAATCAGCCCCAGCATTTT. This chain links TRBV28 with TRBJ1-5; D might be TRBD1 (6 bases). Germline CDR1 is MDHEN and CDR2 is SYDVKM. The CDR3 covers 17 residues. The V end lost 3 bases, the J end lost 2 bases, and 17 bases lay between the germline ends.

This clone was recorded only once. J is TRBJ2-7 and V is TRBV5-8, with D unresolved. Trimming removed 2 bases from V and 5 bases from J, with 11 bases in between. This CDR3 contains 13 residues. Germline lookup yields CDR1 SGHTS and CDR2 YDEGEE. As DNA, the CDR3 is TGTGCCAGCAGCTTCCAGGCGAACGACGAGCAGTACTTC. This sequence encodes CASSFQANDEQYF.

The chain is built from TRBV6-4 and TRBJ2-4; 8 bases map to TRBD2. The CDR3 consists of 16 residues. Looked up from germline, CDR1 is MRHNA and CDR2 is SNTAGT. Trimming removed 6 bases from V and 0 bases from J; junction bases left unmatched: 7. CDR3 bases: TGTGCCAGCAGCGGGGGGGTTATTTTAGCCAAAAACATTCAGTACTTC. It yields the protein CASSGGVILAKNIQYF.

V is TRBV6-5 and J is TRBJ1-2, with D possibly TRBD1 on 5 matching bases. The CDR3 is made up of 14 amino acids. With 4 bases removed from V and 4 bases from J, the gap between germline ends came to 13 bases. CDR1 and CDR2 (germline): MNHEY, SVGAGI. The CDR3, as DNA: TGTGCCAGCAGTTGGACGACAGCGCCCTATGGCTACACCTTC. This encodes CASSWTTAPYGYTF.

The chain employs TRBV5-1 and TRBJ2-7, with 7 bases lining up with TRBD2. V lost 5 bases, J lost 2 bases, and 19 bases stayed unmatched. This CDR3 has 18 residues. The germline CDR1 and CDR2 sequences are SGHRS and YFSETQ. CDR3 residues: CASREGFGLVARAYEQYF. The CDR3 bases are TGCGCCAGCAGGGAGGGGTTTGGACTAGTGGCCCGGGCCTACGAGCAGTACTTC.

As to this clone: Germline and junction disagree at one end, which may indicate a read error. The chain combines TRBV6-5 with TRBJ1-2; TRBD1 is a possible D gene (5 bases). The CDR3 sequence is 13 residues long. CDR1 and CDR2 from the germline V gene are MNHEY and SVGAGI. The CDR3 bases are TGTGCCCGCAGTTACCGGGGGGGGGATGGCTACACCTTC. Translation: CARSYRGGDGYTF.

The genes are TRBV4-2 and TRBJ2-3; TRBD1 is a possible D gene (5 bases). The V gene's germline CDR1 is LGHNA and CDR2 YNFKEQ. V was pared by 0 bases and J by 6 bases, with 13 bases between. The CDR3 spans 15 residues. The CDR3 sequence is CASSQDRAGRDTQYF. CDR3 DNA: TGTGCCAGCAGCCAAGATAGAGCAGGGCGGGATACGCAGTATTTT.

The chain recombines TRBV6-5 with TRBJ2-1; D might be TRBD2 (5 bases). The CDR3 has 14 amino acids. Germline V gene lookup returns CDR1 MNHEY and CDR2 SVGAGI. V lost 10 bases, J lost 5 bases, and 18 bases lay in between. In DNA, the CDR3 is TGTGCCACCAACCGAGGGCGGGCCCACAATGAGCAGTTCTTC. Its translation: CATNRGRAHNEQFF.

CDR3 in DNA: TGTGCCAGCAGCTTGGTTCTCGGGGTGCAAGAGACCCAGTACTTC. Encoded protein: CASSLVLGVQETQYF. The V call is TRBV5-6, the J call TRBJ2-5, with D maybe TRBD2 (5 bases). V was clipped by 0 bases and J by 2 bases, with 11 bases between them. Germline V CDR1 and CDR2: SGHDT, YYEEEE. The CDR3 sequence is 15 residues long.

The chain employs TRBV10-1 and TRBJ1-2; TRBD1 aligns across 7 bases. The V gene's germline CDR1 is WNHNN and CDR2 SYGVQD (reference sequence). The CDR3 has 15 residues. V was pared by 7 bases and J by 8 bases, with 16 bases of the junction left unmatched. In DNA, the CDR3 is TGCGCCAGCACCTACAGACAGGGCGTATTAGGAGGCTACACCTTC. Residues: CASTYRQGVLGGYTF.

CDR3 region: CASSQDRGLGYTF. DNA of the CDR3: TGTGCCAGCAGCCAGGACAGGGGGCTAGGCTACACCTTC. The chain links TRBV9 to TRBJ1-2, with TRBD1 matching over 11 bases. Germline V CDR1 and CDR2: SGDLS, YYNGEE. This CDR3 is 13 amino acids long. V shed 4 bases, J shed 8 bases, and the junction held 4 bases outside the gene matches.

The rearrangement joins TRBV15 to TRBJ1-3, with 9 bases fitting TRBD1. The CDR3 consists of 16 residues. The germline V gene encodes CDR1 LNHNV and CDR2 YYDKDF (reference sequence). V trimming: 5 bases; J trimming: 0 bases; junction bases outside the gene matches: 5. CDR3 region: CATSEGQGVSGNTIYF. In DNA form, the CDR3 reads TGTGCCACCAGCGAGGGACAGGGTGTCTCTGGAAACACCATATATTTT.

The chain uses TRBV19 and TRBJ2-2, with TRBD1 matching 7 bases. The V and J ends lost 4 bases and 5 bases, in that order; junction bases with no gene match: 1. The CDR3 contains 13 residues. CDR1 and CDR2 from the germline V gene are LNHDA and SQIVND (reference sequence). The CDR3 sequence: CASSRDSTGELFF. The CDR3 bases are TGTGCCAGTAGTAGGGACAGTACCGGGGAGCTGTTTTTT. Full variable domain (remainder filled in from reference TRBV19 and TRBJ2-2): DGGITQSPKYLFRKEGQNVTLSCEQNLNHDAMYWYRQDPGQGLRLIYYSQIVNDFQKGDIAEGYSVSREKKESFPLTVTSAQKNPTAFYLCASSRDSTGELFFGEGSRLTVL.

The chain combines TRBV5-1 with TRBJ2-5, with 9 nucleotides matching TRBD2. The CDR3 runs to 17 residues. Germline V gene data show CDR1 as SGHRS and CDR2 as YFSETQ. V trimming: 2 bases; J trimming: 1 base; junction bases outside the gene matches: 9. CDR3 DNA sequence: TGCGCCAGCAGCTTCCAGGGAACTAGCGGGTTCCAAGAGACCCAGTACTTC. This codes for CASSFQGTSGFQETQYF. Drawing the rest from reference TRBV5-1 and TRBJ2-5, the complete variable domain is KAGVTQTPRYLIKTRGQQVTLSCSPISGHRSVSWYQQTPGQGLQFLFEYFSETQRNKGNFPGRFSGRQFSNSRSEMNVSTLELGDSALYLCASSFQGTSGFQETQYFGPGTRLLVL.

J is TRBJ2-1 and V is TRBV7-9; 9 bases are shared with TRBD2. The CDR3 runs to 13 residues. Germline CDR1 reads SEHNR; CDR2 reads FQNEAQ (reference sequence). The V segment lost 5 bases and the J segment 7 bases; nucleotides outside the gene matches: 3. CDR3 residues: CASSQSGGNEQFF. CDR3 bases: TGTGCCAGCAGCCAGAGCGGGGGGAATGAGCAGTTCTTC.

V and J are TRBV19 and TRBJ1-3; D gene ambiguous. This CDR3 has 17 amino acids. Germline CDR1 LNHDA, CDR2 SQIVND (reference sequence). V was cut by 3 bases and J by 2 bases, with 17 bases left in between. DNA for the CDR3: TGTGCCAGTAGTATCCAGGAGGGCAAAGGGACTGGAAACACCATATATTTT. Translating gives CASSIQEGKGTGNTIYF.

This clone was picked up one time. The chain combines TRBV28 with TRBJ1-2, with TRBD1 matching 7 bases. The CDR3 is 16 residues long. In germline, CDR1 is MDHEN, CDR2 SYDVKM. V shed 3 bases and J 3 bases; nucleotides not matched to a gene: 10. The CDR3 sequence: CASSFSTRGRDYGYTF. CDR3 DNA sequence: TGTGCCAGCAGTTTTAGCACAAGGGGGCGCGACTATGGCTACACCTTC.

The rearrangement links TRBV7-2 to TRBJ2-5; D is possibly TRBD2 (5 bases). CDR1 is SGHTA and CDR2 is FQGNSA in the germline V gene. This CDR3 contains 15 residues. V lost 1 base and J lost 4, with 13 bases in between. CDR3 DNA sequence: TGTGCCAGCAGCTTAGGTACCGCACGGGGAGAGACCCAGTACTTC. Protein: CASSLGTARGETQYF.